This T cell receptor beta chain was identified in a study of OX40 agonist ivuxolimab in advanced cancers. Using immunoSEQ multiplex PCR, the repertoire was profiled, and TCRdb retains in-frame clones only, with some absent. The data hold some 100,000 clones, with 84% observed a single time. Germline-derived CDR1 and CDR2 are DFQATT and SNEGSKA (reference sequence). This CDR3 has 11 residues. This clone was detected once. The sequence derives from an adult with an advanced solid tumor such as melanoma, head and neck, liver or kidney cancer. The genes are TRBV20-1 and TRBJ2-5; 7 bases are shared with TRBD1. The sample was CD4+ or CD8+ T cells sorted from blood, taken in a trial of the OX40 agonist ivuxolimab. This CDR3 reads CRTGQQETQYF. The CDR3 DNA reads TGCAGAACGGGACAGCAAGAGACCCAGTACTTC.